This T cell receptor beta chain was recorded in a study of T cells in Graves' hyperthyroidism and ophthalmopathy. Study-wide points: A model of 13 V-J pairs discriminated ophthalmopathy from stable hyperthyroidism.

Newly diagnosed hyperthyroidism patients aged 18 to 65 years had disease lasting under 2 months. Amplified TCR beta CDR3 regions came from RNA transcripts. The HTBI primer set was used in a first-round RT-PCR of the TCR CDR3. TCRdb re-derived calls from the multiplex PCR reads in MiXCR, one entry per CDR3 protein. Altogether fewer than 700,000 distinct CDR3 sequences are present, about 17% being singletons, with the ten largest covering around 3.9%. In germline, CDR1 is MNHNS, CDR2 SASEGT. CDR3 size: 18 residues. V lost 5 bases to trimming and J lost 4 bases; unmatched junction nucleotides: 12. The table lists this clonotype with a few counts. Its matching antigen is unknown.

Sequencing used blood. The sequence derives from a woman aged 30 to 39 with Graves' hyperthyroidism. The V call is TRBV6-1, the J call TRBJ2-1, with TRBD2 matching over 12 bases. The CDR3 protein is CASSPSSGRAGKYNEQFF. In DNA form, the CDR3 reads TGTGCCAGCAGTCCCTCTAGCGGGAGGGCCGGCAAATACAATGAGCAGTTCTTC.